This T cell receptor beta chain originates from a study of T cells in narcolepsy. As for the study in general: Healthy controls were enrolled alongside patients with narcolepsy type 1 or type 2. Findings of the study overall: No autoreactive T cell clone sequences appeared in some memory CD4+ repertoires. Healthy controls reportedly lacked the autoreactive clonotypes serially found in patients' blood. Comparing one patient's CSF and blood CD4+ clonotypes highlighted HCRT- and TRIB2-specific autoreactive clonotypes.

The data were produced by immunoSEQ multiplex PCR, yet TCRdb's version contains in-frame clones alone and is incomplete. The sample gives 30,000 to 35,000 clones, about 90% of which show up once; 0.83% is in the top ten. This CDR3 is built from 15 residues. J was trimmed by 4 bases and V by 8 bases; bases with no gene match: 7. Germline assignment: CDR1 MDHEN and CDR2 SYDVKM. This clone occurred once. Antigen: not known. This clonotype originated in a human donor with narcolepsy. This chain connects TRBV28 to TRBJ2-2, with 10 nucleotides matching TRBD1. The sequencing sample was made of CD45RA- memory CD4+ T cells from PBMCs. The CDR3 nucleotides read TGTGCCAGCGGAAGACAGGGGGCGGGCACCGGGGAGCTGTTTTTT. Protein sequence: CASGRQGAGTGELFF.